Listed here are 27 T cell receptor beta chains from one sample, sequenced in a study of cytomegalovirus exposure and HLA in healthy donors. The PCR employed 60 Vbeta primers together with 13 Jbeta primers. Here immunoSEQ multiplex PCR was the method, and the copy in TCRdb shows in-frame clones only, minus some. The repertoire consists of under 150,000 clones, with around 83% occurring once and the leading ten covering over 0.95%. Specimen: PBMCs. The source of these receptors is a girl aged 2 to 10 in good health and CMV-seronegative.

This clone was found once. The rearrangement joins TRBV13 to TRBJ2-3; TRBD2 aligns across 11 bases. V gave up 3 bases and J gave up 5 bases; unmatched junction bases: 7. The CDR3 has 16 amino acids. CDR1 is PRHDT, CDR2 FYEKMQ, per germline (reference sequence). The CDR3 nucleotides are TGTGCCAGCAGCTTTACACTAGCGGGGGAGGTAGATACGCAGTATTTT. It is translated as CASSFTLAGEVDTQYF. The variable domain in full, completed from reference TRBV13 and TRBJ2-3, reads AAGVIQSPRHLIKEKRETATLKCYPIPRHDTVYWYQQGPGQDPQFLISFYEKMQSDKGSIPDRFSAQQFSDYHSELNMSSLELGDSALYFCASSFTLAGEVDTQYFGPGTRLTVL.

This rearrangement joins TRBV18 to TRBJ2-7, with 7 bases that match TRBD1. The germline V gene has CDR1 KGHSH and CDR2 LQKENI. This CDR3 region has 16 residues. J lost 0 bases, V lost 6 bases, and 11 bases had no gene match. DNA of the CDR3: TGTGCCAGCTCCCGAATGGGACAGCCTTTCTCCTACGAGCAGTACTTC. Translated, it gives CASSRMGQPFSYEQYF.

This chain links TRBV19 with TRBJ2-7, with D unresolved. Germline V gene lookup returns CDR1 LNHDA and CDR2 SQIVND (reference sequence). The CDR3 extends over 16 amino acids. V was cut by 5 bases and J by 3 bases, with 20 bases left in between. This chain's CDR3 is CASSSTMAPVDYEQYF. The CDR3, as DNA: TGTGCCAGTAGTTCTACTATGGCCCCCGTAGACTACGAGCAGTACTTC. Complete variable domain (other parts from reference TRBV19 and TRBJ2-7): DGGITQSPKYLFRKEGQNVTLSCEQNLNHDAMYWYRQDPGQGLRLIYYSQIVNDFQKGDIAEGYSVSREKKESFPLTVTSAQKNPTAFYLCASSSTMAPVDYEQYFGPGTRLTVT.

J is TRBJ2-1 and V is TRBV5-4; 9 nucleotides match TRBD2. The V segment lost 1 base and the J segment 5 bases; nucleotides outside the gene matches: 4. There are 15 residues in the CDR3. Germline CDR1 SGHNT, CDR2 YYREEE (reference sequence). The CDR3 bases are TGTGCCAGCAGCTTGAACCTAGCGGGGCACAATGAGCAGTTCTTC. It yields the protein CASSLNLAGHNEQFF.

The chain employs TRBV29-1 and TRBJ2-3; the D gene is possibly TRBD1 (5 bases). The V gene lost 4 bases and the J gene lost 1 base, with 9 bases spanning the gap. CDR1 and CDR2 from the germline V gene are SQVTM and ANQGSEA. The CDR3 runs 13 residues. The CDR3 protein is CSVVYRRTDTQYF. The CDR3, as DNA: TGCAGCGTTGTCTACAGGCGCACAGATACGCAGTATTTT.

V and J are TRBV27 and TRBJ2-2, with D perhaps matching TRBD1 (5 bases). The germline V and J ends were trimmed by 2 bases and 4 bases, with 11 bases remaining between them. The CDR3 sequence is 15 residues long. Germline lookup yields CDR1 MNHEY and CDR2 SMNVEV (reference sequence). In nucleotides, the CDR3 is TGTGCCAGCAGTTTAAGCCAGGGCGGCACCGGGGAGCTGTTTTTT. The encoded protein is CASSLSQGGTGELFF.

The genes are TRBV9 and TRBJ1-1, with D unresolved. V lost 0 bases, J lost 4 bases, and 13 bases lay in between. The CDR3 loop spans 15 amino acids. Looked up from germline, CDR1 is SGDLS and CDR2 is YYNGEE. The CDR3 protein is CASSVGQEGATEAFF. CDR3 in DNA: TGTGCCAGCAGCGTAGGGCAGGAGGGTGCCACTGAAGCTTTCTTT.

The chain recombines TRBV7-2 with TRBJ2-1, with TRBD2 matching over 8 bases. CDR3 size: 16 residues. Looked up from germline, CDR1 is SGHTA and CDR2 is FQGNSA. The V and J ends lost 5 bases and 10 bases, in that order; junction bases with no gene match: 16. CDR3 loop: CASSIQPGLVVEEQFF. CDR3 nucleotides: TGTGCCAGCAGCATACAACCGGGACTAGTGGTTGAGGAGCAGTTCTTC.

CDR3 protein: CASSQDWGGLVETQYF. The CDR3 DNA follows: TGCGCCAGCAGCCAAGATTGGGGAGGTCTGGTAGAGACCCAGTACTTC. The rearrangement links TRBV4-1 to TRBJ2-5; perhaps TRBD2 as D (6 bases). The V gene lost 0 bases and the J gene lost 4 bases, with 15 bases spanning the gap. Germline CDR1 is MGHRA and CDR2 is YSYEKL. CDR3 size: 16 residues.

The gene calls are TRBV28 and TRBJ2-7; 11 bases are a match to TRBD1. V lost 5 bases and J lost 2; bases outside the gene matches: 5. There are 15 residues in the CDR3. Germline assignment: CDR1 MDHEN and CDR2 SYDVKM. The CDR3 is CASSGPGQGAYEQYF. The CDR3 DNA follows: TGTGCCAGCAGTGGTCCGGGACAGGGGGCCTACGAGCAGTACTTC. The full variable domain, its missing parts supplied by reference TRBV28 and TRBJ2-7, is DVKVTQSSRYLVKRTGEKVFLECVQDMDHENMFWYRQDPGLGLRLIYFSYDVKMKEKGDIPEGYSVSREKKERFSLILESASTNQTSMYLCASSGPGQGAYEQYFGPGTRLTVT.

This chain uses TRBV27 with TRBJ1-1, with 9 bases lining up with TRBD1. V was pared by 4 bases and J by 4 bases, with 7 bases of the junction left unmatched. Germline CDR1 reads MNHEY; CDR2 reads SMNVEV (reference sequence). The CDR3 contains 15 residues. The DNA for the CDR3 is TGTGCCAGCAGTTCAGGGACAGGGTTAGGCACTGAAGCTTTCTTT. Its protein is CASSSGTGLGTEAFF.

The chain is built from TRBV18 and TRBJ1-1, with D possibly matching TRBD1 (6 bases). V was trimmed by 6 bases and J by 1 base, leaving 18 bases between them. Germline assignment: CDR1 KGHSH and CDR2 LQKENI. The CDR3 sequence is 16 residues long. CDR3 protein: CASSPTPGQTNTEAFF. The CDR3 DNA sequence: TGTGCCAGCTCGCCAACCCCCGGACAGACGAACACTGAAGCTTTCTTT.

The rearrangement joins TRBV29-1 to TRBJ2-3, with TRBD2 identical over 7 bases. From germline, CDR1 is SQVTM and CDR2 ANQGSEA. J lost 1 base, V lost 3 bases, and 10 bases had no gene match. The CDR3 runs to 16 residues. This chain's CDR3 is CSVEVRGAGGTDTQYF. The CDR3 nucleotides are TGCAGCGTTGAGGTGCGAGGGGCGGGGGGCACAGATACGCAGTATTTT.

This clone is a singleton in its sample. The chain carries TRBV4-3 and TRBJ2-7; D unresolved. CDR1 is LGHNA and CDR2 is YSLEER in the germline V gene. This CDR3 region has 14 residues. Trimming left V 3 bases short and J 0 bases short, with 9 bases between. CDR3 residues: CASSQNYNSYEQYF. The CDR3 bases are TGCGCCAGCAGCCAGAACTACAACTCCTACGAGCAGTACTTC.

J is TRBJ2-7 and V is TRBV29-1, with 15 positions matching TRBD2. CDR1 and CDR2 from the germline V gene are SQVTM and ANQGSEA. V shed 7 bases, J shed 0 bases, and the junction held 4 bases outside the gene matches. The CDR3 runs 15 residues. The chain's CDR3 is CSARTSGRASYEQYF. As DNA, the CDR3 is TGCAGCGCACGGACTAGCGGGAGGGCCTCCTACGAGCAGTACTTC.

CDR3 residues: CASSLPAGGTTDTQYF. CDR3 sequence (DNA): TGTGCCAGCAGCTTACCAGCGGGGGGGACGACAGATACGCAGTATTTT. The rearrangement joins TRBV7-2 to TRBJ2-3, with 10 bases lining up with TRBD2. The CDR3 loop spans 16 amino acids. The germline V gene has CDR1 SGHTA and CDR2 FQGNSA. V dropped 2 bases and J dropped 3; count of bases not matched to a gene: 5.

The CDR3 nucleotides read TGTGCCAGCTCTCCTACGGGGGGGATGAATGAGCAGTTCTTC. It translates to CASSPTGGMNEQFF. This sequence joins TRBV6-4 and TRBJ2-1, with 8 bases matching TRBD2. V shed 8 bases and J 7 bases; nucleotides not matched to a gene: 10. From germline, CDR1 is MRHNA and CDR2 SNTAGT. There are 14 residues in the CDR3.

The rearrangement joins TRBV19 to TRBJ1-5, with TRBD1 matching over 7 bases. The germline gives CDR1 LNHDA, CDR2 SQIVND (reference sequence). The CDR3 runs 13 residues. After removal of 9 bases from V and 3 bases from J, the junction contained 5 bases not matched to a gene. CDR3 sequence: CASLQGLNQPQHF. The CDR3 DNA follows: TGTGCCAGCCTACAGGGGCTCAATCAGCCCCAGCATTTT.

With respect to this clone: Other DNA sequences of this sample code for an identical CDR3. This sequence joins TRBV6-4 and TRBJ2-1, with 9 bases identical to TRBD2. CDR1 is MRHNA and CDR2 is SNTAGT in the germline V gene. V shed 3 bases, J shed 3 bases, and the junction held 3 bases outside the gene matches. This CDR3 region has 15 residues. The CDR3 sequence: CASSEAGGSYNEQFF. The DNA for the CDR3 is TGTGCCAGCAGTGAGGCGGGGGGGAGCTACAATGAGCAGTTCTTC.

The sample holds one count of this clone. This chain links TRBV7-6 with TRBJ1-1, with 10 bases fitting TRBD1. There are 21 residues in the CDR3. Trimming at V came to 4 bases and at J to 4 bases, leaving 24 bases not matched to a gene. From germline, CDR1 is SGHVS and CDR2 FNYEAQ. For the CDR3, the DNA is TGTGCCAGCAGCTATAATAACCCCCCAGTTCCTACCGGGACAGGGGCCACTGAAGCTTTCTTT. Amino acid sequence: CASSYNNPPVPTGTGATEAFF.

The rearrangement joins TRBV7-2 to TRBJ2-1, with D possibly TRBD1 on 5 matching bases. The CDR3 has 16 residues. The V and J ends lost 0 bases and 6 bases respectively, with 15 bases between them. Germline V gene sequence: CDR1 SGHTA, CDR2 FQGNSA. The CDR3 DNA sequence: TGTGCCAGCAGCTTAGCGAGCGCAGGGTGGGGCAATGAGCAGTTCTTC. Amino acid sequence: CASSLASAGWGNEQFF.

The chain is built from TRBV4-3 and TRBJ2-7, with TRBD1 as a possible D gene (6 bases). The CDR3 sequence is 15 residues long. CDR1 and CDR2 from the germline V gene are LGHNA and YSLEER. Deletions cut 0 bases from V and 0 bases from J, with 9 bases between. The CDR3 coding sequence is TGCGCCAGCAGCCAAGAACCGGACAGCTCCTACGAGCAGTACTTC. Residues: CASSQEPDSSYEQYF.

The V call is TRBV15, the J call TRBJ2-3, with 8 bases fitting TRBD1. Germline-derived CDR1 and CDR2 are LNHNV and YYDKDF (reference sequence). The CDR3 is 15 residues long. The V segment lost 1 base and the J segment 5 bases; nucleotides outside the gene matches: 5. The CDR3, as DNA: TGTGCCACCAGCAGAGTGTCAGGGGGCGAAGATACGCAGTATTTT. Its protein product is CATSRVSGGEDTQYF.

The chain has TRBV7-9 and TRBJ2-1; D gene ambiguous. Germline assignment: CDR1 SEHNR and CDR2 FQNEAQ (reference sequence). Trimming pared 3 bases from V and 6 bases from J, leaving 3 bases between. CDR3 length: 11 residues. The CDR3, as DNA: TGTGCCAGCAGCTTTAGCAATGAGCAGTTCTTC. This gives the protein CASSFSNEQFF.

This rearrangement joins TRBV7-8 to TRBJ1-1; weak D call: TRBD1 (5 bases). Looked up from germline, CDR1 is SGHVS and CDR2 is FQNEAQ. The V end lost 5 bases, the J end lost 0 bases, and 7 bases lay between the germline ends. The CDR3 sequence is 13 residues long. CDR3 sequence reads: CASSIQVNTEAFF. The CDR3 nucleotides are TGTGCCAGCAGCATACAGGTGAACACTGAAGCTTTCTTT.

With respect to this clone: Its ends do not fully match the called genes, so a read error is possible. The V call is TRBV7-7, the J call TRBJ2-5; 9 nucleotides line up with TRBD2. The CDR3 has 18 residues. Germline-derived CDR1 and CDR2 are SSHAT and FNYEAQ (reference sequence). CDR3 sequence (DNA): TGTGCTAGCAGCTTAAATCTCAATGTAGCGGGGGCAGGGGAGACCCAGTACTTC. It translates to CASSLNLNVAGAGETQYF.

This clone has a count of ten or more. The rearrangement joins TRBV7-2 to TRBJ2-7, with 13 bases fitting TRBD2. Germline V gene lookup returns CDR1 SGHTA and CDR2 FQGNSA. The CDR3 totals 17 residues. The V segment lost 3 bases and the J segment 2 bases; nucleotides outside the gene matches: 7. The CDR3 DNA follows: TGTGCCAGCAGCTTTCTACCTACTAGCGGGAGGGCCTACGAGCAGTACTTC. Protein product: CASSFLPTSGRAYEQYF.